This T cell receptor beta chain was obtained from a study of shared clonotypes between healthy human individuals. The V gene's germline CDR1 is SGHRS and CDR2 YFSETQ. The CDR3 is 16 amino acids. V dropped 0 bases and J dropped 7; count of bases not matched to a gene: 6. A 200 ng quantity of DNA, tens of thousands of T cell genomes, went into the sorted-subset replicate PCRs. Using immunoSEQ multiplex PCR, the repertoire was profiled, and TCRdb retains in-frame clones only, with some absent. The sample records around 2.5 million clones, 93% being singletons. The chain has TRBV5-1 and TRBJ1-4; 10 nucleotides align to TRBD1. The sample consisted of naive CD4+ T cells from PBMCs. Indicated subset: CD45RA+ positively selected. This clonotype was sampled from a man between 18 and 29 years old in good health. Some clones in this sample may be carry-over from other donors' samples. The CDR3 protein is CASSLGDRGGGEKLFF. In DNA, the CDR3 is TGCGCCAGCAGCTTGGGGGACAGGGGCGGTGGTGAAAAACTGTTTTTT.